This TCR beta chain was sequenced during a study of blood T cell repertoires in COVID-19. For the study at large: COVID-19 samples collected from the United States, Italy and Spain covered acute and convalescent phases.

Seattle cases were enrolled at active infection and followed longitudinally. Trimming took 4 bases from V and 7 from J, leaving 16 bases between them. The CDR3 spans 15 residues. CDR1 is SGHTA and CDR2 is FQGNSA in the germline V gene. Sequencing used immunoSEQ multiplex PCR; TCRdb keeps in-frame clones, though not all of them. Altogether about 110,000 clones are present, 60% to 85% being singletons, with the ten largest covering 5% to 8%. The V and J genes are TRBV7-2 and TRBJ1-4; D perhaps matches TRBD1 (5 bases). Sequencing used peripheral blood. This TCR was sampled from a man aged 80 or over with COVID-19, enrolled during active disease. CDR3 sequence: CASSSSGGFGEKLFF. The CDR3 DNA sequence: TGTGCCAGCAGCTCATCGGGGGGTTTTGGTGAAAAACTGTTTTTT. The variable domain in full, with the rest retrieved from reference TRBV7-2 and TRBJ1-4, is GAGVSQSPSNKVTEKGKDVELRCDPISGHTALYWYRQSLGQGLEFLIYFQGNSAPDKSGLPSDRFSAERTGGSVSTLTIQRTQQEDSAVYLCASSSSGGFGEKLFFGSGTQLSVL.